This passage covers 7 T cell receptor beta chains from one sample sequenced in a study of low-dose radiotherapy and immunotherapy resistance in tumors (dated by TCRdb to between 2021 and 2024). First-strand cDNA was synthesized with Superscript III and a set of TRAV- and TRBV-specific primers, covering both TCRalpha and TCRbeta chains. TCRs were amplified with Phusion for roughly 19 PCR cycles, with a constant-region primer paired with the adapter attached to the V primers. TCRdb redid the processing of the public reads, applying fastp at Q25 and MiXCR, and retained in-frame beta chains. A single entry per CDR3 protein holds the most common genes and DNA from its merged rows. This sample comprises under 20,000 distinct CDR3 sequences, approximately 79% of them detected only once. Of the sample, approximately 10% falls within the top ten clones. The receptors here all came from a human donor with advanced metastatic prostate, ovarian, gallbladder or colorectal cancer (not recorded which). This table probably holds off-target reads from a library built for another chain.

As DNA, the CDR3 is TGCAGTGCTAGAGAGGGACAGGTTAATCAGCCCCAGCATTTT. Protein: CSAREGQVNQPQHF. The chain has TRBV20-1 and TRBJ1-5, with 8 bases matching TRBD1. Per the germline V gene, CDR1 is DFQATT and CDR2 is SNEGSKA (reference sequence). V was pared by 0 bases and J by 4 bases, with 2 bases of the junction left unmatched. This CDR3 has 14 amino acids.

This clonotype was observed a few times. The V call is TRBV28, the J call TRBJ2-1; 7 bases agree with TRBD2. Trimming cost V 0 bases and J 9 bases; bases outside gene matches: 20. CDR1 is MDHEN, CDR2 SYDVKM, per germline. The CDR3 spans 19 residues. CDR3 residues: CASSLWYSSAGVVGIEQFF. The CDR3 DNA is TGTGCCAGCAGTTTATGGTACTCCTCGGCGGGGGTGGTTGGGATTGAGCAGTTCTTC.

V and J are TRBV6-1 and TRBJ2-3; possible D gene TRBD2, 6 bases. The CDR3 contains 16 residues. The V end was cut by 5 bases, the J end by 1 base, with 16 bases between. In germline, CDR1 is MNHNS, CDR2 SASEGT. CDR3 coding DNA: TGTGCCAGCAGTACCCAAGCGGGCCAGGGCACAGATACGCAGTATTTT. Residues: CASSTQAGQGTDTQYF.

This sequence joins TRBV28 and TRBJ1-6, with a possible D match to TRBD1 (6 bases). V was clipped by 6 bases and J by 9 bases, with 15 bases between them. The CDR3 contains 14 residues. CDR1 is MDHEN, CDR2 SYDVKM, per germline. CDR3 amino acids: CASSTGQRISPLHF. CDR3 sequence (DNA): TGTGCCAGCAGCACCGGACAGAGGATTTCACCCCTCCACTTT.

The sample holds a few counts of this clonotype. V gene TRBV5-1 combines with J gene TRBJ2-1, with 7 bases that match TRBD1. This CDR3 comprises 13 residues. The V and J ends lost 0 bases and 6 bases, in that order; junction bases with no gene match: 0. The germline V gene has CDR1 SGHRS and CDR2 YFSETQ. CDR3 in amino acids: CASSLDRGNEQFF. In DNA, the CDR3 is TGCGCCAGCAGCTTGGACAGGGGCAATGAGCAGTTCTTC.

The V and J genes are TRBV6-1 and TRBJ1-1; D is perhaps TRBD1 (5 bases). CDR1 and CDR2 from the germline V gene are MNHNS and SASEGT. CDR3 length: 11 residues. V was cut by 10 bases and J by 6 bases, with 12 bases left in between. The CDR3 protein is CATSGKPEAFF. In nucleotides, the CDR3 is TGTGCCACCTCAGGGAAGCCTGAAGCTTTCTTT.

This clonotype was counted a few times. This chain links TRBV29-1 with TRBJ2-3; D ambiguous. The CDR3 sequence is 12 residues long. Germline CDR1 reads SQVTM; CDR2 reads ANQGSEA. V was pared by 5 bases and J by 4 bases, with 10 bases between. This CDR3 is CSVSGLADTQYF. The CDR3 DNA is TGCAGCGTTTCCGGGCTGGCAGATACGCAGTATTTT.